This T cell receptor (beta chain) derives from a study of blood T cell repertoires in COVID-19. About the study: The origin of the acute and convalescent COVID-19 samples was the United States, Italy and Spain. PBMCs, B-cell-depleted T cells, or T cells provided the cDNA or gDNA that made up the material.

The CDR3 loop spans 14 amino acids. CDR1 and CDR2 (germline): SGHAT, FQNNGV. The V and J ends lost 5 bases and 3 bases respectively, with 14 bases between them. Individuals drawn from around 25 US areas were about 18 to 95 years old. This clone was counted only a few times. Method: immunoSEQ multiplex PCR; TCRdb's copy keeps in-frame clones and lacks some. The table includes a few hundred thousand clones, about 90% detected once. This TCR was recovered from a man in his forties in a cohort exposed to, infected with or recovered from COVID-19 (not recorded which). The V and J genes are TRBV11-2 and TRBJ2-7; D may be TRBD2 (6 bases). Material: PBMCs or T cells enriched from blood (not recorded which). CDR3 residues: CASSPGAGLYEQYF. CDR3 in DNA: TGTGCCAGCAGCCCAGGCGCGGGACTCTACGAGCAGTACTTC.